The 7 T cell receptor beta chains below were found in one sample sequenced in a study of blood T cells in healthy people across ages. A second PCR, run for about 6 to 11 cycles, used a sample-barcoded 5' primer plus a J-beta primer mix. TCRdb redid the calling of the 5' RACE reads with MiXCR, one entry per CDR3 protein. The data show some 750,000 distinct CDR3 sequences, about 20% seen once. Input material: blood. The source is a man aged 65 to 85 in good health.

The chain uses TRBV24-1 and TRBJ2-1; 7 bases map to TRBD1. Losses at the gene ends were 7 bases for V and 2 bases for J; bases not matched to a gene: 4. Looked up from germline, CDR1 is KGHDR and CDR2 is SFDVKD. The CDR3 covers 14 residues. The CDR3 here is CATRSGQPYNEQFF. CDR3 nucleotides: TGTGCCACCAGGTCGGGACAGCCCTACAATGAGCAGTTCTTC.

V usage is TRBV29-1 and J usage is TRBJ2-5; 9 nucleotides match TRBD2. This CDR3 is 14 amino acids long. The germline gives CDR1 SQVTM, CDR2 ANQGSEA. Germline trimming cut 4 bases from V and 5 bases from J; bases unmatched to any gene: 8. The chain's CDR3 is CSVAGLAGLETQYF. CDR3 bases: TGCAGCGTTGCGGGGCTAGCGGGGTTGGAGACCCAGTACTTC.

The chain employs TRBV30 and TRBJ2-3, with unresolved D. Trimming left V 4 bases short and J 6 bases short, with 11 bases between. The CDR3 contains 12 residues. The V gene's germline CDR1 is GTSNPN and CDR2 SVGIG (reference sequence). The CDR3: CAWNERWDTQYF. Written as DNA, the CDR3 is TGTGCCTGGAATGAACGGTGGGATACGCAGTATTTT.

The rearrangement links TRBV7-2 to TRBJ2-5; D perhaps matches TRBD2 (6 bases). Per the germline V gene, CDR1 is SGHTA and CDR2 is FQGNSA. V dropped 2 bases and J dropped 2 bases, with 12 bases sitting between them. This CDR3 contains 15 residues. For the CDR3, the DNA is TGTGCCAGCAGCTTAATGAGAGGGACTCAAGAGACCCAGTACTTC. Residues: CASSLMRGTQETQYF.

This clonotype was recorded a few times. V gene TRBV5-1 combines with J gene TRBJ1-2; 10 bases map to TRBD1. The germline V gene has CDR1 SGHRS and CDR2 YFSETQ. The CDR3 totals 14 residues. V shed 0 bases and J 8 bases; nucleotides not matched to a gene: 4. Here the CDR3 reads CASSLGQGAQGYTF. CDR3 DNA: TGCGCCAGCAGCTTGGGACAGGGGGCACAAGGCTACACCTTC.

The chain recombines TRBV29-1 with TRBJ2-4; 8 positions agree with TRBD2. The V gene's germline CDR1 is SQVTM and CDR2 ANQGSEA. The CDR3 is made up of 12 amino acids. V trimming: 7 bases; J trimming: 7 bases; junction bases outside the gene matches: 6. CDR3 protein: CSGGLEKNIQYF. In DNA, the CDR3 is TGCAGCGGGGGACTAGAGAAGAACATTCAGTACTTC.

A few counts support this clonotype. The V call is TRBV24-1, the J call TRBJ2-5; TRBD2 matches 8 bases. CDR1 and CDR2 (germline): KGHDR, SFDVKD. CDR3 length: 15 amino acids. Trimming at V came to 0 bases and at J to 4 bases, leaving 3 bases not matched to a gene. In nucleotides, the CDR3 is TGTGCCACCAGTGATTTGGGGACTAGTGGAGAGACCCAGTACTTC. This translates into CATSDLGTSGETQYF.